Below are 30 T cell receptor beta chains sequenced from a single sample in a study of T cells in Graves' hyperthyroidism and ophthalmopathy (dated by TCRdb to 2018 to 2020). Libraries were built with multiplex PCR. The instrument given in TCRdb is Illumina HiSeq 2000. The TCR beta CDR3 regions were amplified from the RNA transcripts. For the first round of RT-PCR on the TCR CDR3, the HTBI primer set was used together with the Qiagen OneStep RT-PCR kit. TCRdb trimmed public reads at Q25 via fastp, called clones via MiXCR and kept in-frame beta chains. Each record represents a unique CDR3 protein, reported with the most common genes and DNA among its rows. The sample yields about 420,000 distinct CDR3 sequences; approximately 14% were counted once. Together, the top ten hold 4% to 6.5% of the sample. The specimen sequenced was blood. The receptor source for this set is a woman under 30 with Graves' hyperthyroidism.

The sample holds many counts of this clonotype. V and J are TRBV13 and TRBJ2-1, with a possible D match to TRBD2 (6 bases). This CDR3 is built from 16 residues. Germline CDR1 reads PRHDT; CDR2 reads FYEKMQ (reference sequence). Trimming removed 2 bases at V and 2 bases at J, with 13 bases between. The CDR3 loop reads CASSLILRDAYNEQFF. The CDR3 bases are TGTGCCAGCAGCTTAATCTTGCGGGACGCCTACAATGAGCAGTTCTTC.

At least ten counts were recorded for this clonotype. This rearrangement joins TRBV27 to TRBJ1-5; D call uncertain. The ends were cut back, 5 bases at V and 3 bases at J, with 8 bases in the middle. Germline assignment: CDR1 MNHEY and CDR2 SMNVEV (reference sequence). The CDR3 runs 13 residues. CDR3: CASSPFFNQPQHF. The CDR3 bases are TGTGCCAGCAGTCCGTTCTTCAATCAGCCCCAGCATTTT.

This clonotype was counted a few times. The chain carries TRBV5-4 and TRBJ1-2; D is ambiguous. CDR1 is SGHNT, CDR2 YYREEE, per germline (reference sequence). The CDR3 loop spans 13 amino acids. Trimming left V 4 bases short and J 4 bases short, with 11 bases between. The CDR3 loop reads CASSAPGLYGYTF. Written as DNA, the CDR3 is TGTGCCAGCAGCGCGCCAGGTCTCTATGGCTACACCTTC. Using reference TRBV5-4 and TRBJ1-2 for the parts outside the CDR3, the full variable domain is ETGVTQSPTHLIKTRGQQVTLRCSSQSGHNTVSWYQQALGQGPQFIFQYYREEENGRGNFPPRFSGLQFPNYSSELNVNALELDDSALYLCASSAPGLYGYTFGSGTRLTVV.

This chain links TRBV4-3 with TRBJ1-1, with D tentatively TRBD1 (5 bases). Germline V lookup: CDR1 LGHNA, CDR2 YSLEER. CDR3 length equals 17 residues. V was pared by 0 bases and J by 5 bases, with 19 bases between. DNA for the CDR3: TGCGCCAGCAGCCAAGATCGGGGGAAAGTGGGGCGGACTGAAGCTTTCTTT. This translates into CASSQDRGKVGRTEAFF.

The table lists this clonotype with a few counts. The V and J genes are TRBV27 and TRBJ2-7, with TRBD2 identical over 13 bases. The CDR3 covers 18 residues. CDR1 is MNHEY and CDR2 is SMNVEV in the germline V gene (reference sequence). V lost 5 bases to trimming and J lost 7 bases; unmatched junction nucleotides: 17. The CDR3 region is CASSLRPGTSGKGGEQYF. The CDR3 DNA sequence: TGTGCCAGCAGTCTCCGTCCCGGGACTAGCGGGAAAGGCGGTGAGCAGTACTTC.

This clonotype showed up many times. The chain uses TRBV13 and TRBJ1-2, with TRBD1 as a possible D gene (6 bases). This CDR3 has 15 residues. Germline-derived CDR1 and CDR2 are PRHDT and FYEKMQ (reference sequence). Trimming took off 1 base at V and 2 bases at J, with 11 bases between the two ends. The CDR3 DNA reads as TGTGCCAGCAGCTTAGACAGGGCCTCCAACTATGGCTACACCTTC. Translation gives CASSLDRASNYGYTF. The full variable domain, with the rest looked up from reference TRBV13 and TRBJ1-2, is AAGVIQSPRHLIKEKRETATLKCYPIPRHDTVYWYQQGPGQDPQFLISFYEKMQSDKGSIPDRFSAQQFSDYHSELNMSSLELGDSALYFCASSLDRASNYGYTFGSGTRLTVV.

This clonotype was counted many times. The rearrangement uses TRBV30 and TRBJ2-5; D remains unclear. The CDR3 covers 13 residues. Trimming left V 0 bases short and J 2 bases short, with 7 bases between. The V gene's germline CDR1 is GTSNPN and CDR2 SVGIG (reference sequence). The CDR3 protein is CAWSVSTQETQYF. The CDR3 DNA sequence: TGTGCCTGGAGTGTCAGCACACAAGAGACCCAGTACTTC.

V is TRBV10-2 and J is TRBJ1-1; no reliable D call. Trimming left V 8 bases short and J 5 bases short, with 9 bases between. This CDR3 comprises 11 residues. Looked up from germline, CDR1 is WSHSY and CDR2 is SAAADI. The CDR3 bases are TGCGCCAGCCTTGCCGGGACTGAAGCTTTCTTT. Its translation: CASLAGTEAFF.

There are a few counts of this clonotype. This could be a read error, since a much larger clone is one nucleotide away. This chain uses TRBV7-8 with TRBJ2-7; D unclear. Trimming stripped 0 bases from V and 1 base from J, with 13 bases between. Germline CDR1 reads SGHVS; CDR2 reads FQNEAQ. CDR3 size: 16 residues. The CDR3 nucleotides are TGTGCCAGCAGCTTAGCAACCTGGGATCTGTCCTACGAGCAGTACTTC. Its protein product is CASSLATWDLSYEQYF.

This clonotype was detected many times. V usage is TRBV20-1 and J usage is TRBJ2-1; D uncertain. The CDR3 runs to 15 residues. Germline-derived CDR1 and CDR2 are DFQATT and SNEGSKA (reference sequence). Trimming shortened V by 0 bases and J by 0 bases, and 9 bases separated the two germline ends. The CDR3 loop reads CSAREKDGSYNEQFF. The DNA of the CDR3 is TGCAGTGCTAGAGAGAAGGACGGCTCCTACAATGAGCAGTTCTTC.

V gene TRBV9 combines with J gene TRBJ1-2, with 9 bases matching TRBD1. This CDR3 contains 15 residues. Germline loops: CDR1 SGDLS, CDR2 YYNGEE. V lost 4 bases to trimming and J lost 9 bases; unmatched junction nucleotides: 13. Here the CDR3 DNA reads TGTGCCAGCAGCCTCAGCCCGGGACAGGGATTTCGCTACACCTTC. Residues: CASSLSPGQGFRYTF.

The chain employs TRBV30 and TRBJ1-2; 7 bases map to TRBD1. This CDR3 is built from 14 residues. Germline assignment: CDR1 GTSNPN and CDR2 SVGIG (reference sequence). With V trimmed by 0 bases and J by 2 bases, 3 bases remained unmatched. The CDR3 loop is CAWSVPDRNYGYTF. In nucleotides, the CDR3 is TGTGCCTGGAGTGTACCGGACAGGAACTATGGCTACACCTTC.

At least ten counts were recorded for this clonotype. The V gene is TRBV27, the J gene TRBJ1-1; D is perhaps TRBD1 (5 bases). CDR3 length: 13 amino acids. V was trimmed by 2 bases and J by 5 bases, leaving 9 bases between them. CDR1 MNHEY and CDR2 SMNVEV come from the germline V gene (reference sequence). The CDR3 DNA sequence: TGTGCCAGCAGTTTACAGGGCTTAACTGAAGCTTTCTTT. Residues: CASSLQGLTEAFF.

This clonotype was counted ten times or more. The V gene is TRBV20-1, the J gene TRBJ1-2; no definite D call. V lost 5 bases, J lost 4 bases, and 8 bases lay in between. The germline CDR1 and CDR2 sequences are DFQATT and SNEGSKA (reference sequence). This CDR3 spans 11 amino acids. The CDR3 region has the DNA TGCAGTGCTCCTGGCCTCTATGGCTACACCTTC. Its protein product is CSAPGLYGYTF.

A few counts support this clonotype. The CDR3, as DNA: TGTGCCAGCAGCTGGACTGGGACTAGCGGACCCACCGGGGAGCAGTTCTTC. Translation gives CASSWTGTSGPTGEQFF. The V and J genes are TRBV5-8 and TRBJ2-1; 11 bases agree with TRBD2. The CDR3 length is 17 residues. V gave up 3 bases and J gave up 10 bases; unmatched junction bases: 15. CDR1 is SGHTS and CDR2 is YDEGEE in the germline V gene.

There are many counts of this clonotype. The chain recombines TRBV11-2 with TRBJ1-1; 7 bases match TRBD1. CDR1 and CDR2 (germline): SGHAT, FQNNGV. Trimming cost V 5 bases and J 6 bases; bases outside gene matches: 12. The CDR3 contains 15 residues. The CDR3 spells CASSPGQFLTAEAFF. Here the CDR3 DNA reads TGTGCCAGCAGCCCGGGACAGTTCCTAACGGCTGAAGCTTTCTTT.

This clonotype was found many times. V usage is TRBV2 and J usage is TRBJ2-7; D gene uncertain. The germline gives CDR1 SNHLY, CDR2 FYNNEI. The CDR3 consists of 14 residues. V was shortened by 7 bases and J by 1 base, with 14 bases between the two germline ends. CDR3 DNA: TGTGCCAGCATTCCAGGTGGAAATTCCTACGAGCAGTACTTC. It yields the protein CASIPGGNSYEQYF. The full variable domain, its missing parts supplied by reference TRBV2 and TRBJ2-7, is EPEVTQTPSHQVTQMGQEVILRCVPISNHLYFYWYRQILGQKVEFLVSFYNNEISEKSEIFDDQFSVERPDGSNFTLKIRSTKLEDSAMYFCASIPGGNSYEQYFGPGTRLTVT.

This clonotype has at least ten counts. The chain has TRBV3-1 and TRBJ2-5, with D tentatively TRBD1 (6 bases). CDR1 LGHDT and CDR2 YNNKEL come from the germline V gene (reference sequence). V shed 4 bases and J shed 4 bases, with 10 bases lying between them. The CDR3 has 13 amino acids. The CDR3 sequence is CASSPGHIETQYF. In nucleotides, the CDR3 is TGTGCCAGCAGCCCGGGACATATAGAGACCCAGTACTTC.

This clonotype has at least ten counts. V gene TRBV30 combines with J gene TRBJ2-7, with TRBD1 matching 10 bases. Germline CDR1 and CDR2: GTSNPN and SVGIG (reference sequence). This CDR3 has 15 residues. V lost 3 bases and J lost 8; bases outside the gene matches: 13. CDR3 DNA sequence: TGTGCCTGGAGCCTTGGAAGGACAGGGGGGCTGAAGCAGTACTTC. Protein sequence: CAWSLGRTGGLKQYF.

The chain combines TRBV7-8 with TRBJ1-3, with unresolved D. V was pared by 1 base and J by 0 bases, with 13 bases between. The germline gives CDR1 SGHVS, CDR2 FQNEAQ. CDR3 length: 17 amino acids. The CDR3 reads CASSLEIGVFSGNTIYF. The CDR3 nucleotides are TGTGCCAGCAGCTTAGAAATTGGGGTATTCTCTGGAAACACCATATATTTT.

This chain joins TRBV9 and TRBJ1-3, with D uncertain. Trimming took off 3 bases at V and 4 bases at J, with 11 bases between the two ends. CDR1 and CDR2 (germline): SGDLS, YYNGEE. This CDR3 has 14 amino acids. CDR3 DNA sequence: TGTGCCAGCAGCGCGGACCTCGGGGGAAACACCATATATTTT. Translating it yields CASSADLGGNTIYF.

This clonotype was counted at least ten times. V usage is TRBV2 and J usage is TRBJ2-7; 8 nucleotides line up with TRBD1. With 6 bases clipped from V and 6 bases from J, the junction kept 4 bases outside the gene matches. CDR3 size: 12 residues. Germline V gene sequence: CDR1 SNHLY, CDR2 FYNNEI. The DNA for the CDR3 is TGTGCCAGCAGGGACAGGGCTCTCGAGCAGTACTTC. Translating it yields CASRDRALEQYF.

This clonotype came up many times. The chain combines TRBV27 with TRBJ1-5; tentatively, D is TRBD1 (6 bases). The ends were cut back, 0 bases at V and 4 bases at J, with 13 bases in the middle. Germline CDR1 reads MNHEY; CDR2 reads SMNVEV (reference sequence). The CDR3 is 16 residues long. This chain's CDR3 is CASSLSAGRGNQPQHF. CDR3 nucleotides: TGTGCCAGCAGTTTATCGGCAGGGAGGGGGAATCAGCCCCAGCATTTT.

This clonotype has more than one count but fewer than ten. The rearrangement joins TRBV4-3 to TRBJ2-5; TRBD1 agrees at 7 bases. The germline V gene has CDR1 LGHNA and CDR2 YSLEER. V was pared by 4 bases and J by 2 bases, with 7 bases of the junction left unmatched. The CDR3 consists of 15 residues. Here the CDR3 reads CASSPNDRAQETQYF. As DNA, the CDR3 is TGCGCCAGCAGCCCGAACGACAGGGCACAAGAGACCCAGTACTTC.

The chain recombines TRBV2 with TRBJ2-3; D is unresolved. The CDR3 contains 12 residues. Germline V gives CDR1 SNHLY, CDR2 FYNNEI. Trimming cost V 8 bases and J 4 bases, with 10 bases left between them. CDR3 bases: TGTGCCAGCTTGGGTTTCGCAGATACGCAGTATTTT. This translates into CASLGFADTQYF.

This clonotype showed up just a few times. In DNA, the CDR3 is TGTGCCAGCAGCGTCAGACGAGGGGGCTGGAATGAAAAACTGTTTTTT. This codes for CASSVRRGGWNEKLFF. The V gene is TRBV5-6, the J gene TRBJ1-4; 7 nucleotides agree with TRBD1. The CDR3 length is 16 residues. The J segment lost 5 bases and the V segment lost 4 bases, leaving 11 bases of the junction unmatched. Germline values: CDR1 SGHDT, CDR2 YYEEEE.

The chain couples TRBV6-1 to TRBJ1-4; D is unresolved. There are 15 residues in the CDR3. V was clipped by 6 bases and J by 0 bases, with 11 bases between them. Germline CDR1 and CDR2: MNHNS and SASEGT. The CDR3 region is CASSPTPATNEKLFF. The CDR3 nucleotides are TGTGCCAGCAGCCCCACACCGGCAACTAATGAAAAACTGTTTTTT.

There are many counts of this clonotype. The CDR3 coding sequence is TGTGCCAGCGGAGGAGGAGACGGAAGAACAGATACGCAGTATTTT. This codes for CASGGGDGRTDTQYF. This sequence joins TRBV9 and TRBJ2-3; D may be TRBD2 (5 bases). The CDR3 is 15 amino acids. Germline CDR1 SGDLS, CDR2 YYNGEE. V lost 7 bases and J lost 3, with 18 bases in between. The complete variable domain, with remaining parts taken from reference TRBV9 and TRBJ2-3, reads DSGVTQTPKHLITATGQRVTLRCSPRSGDLSVYWYQQSLDQGLQFLIQYYNGEERAKGNILERFSAQQFPDLHSELNLSSLELGDSALYFCASGGGDGRTDTQYFGPGTRLTVL.

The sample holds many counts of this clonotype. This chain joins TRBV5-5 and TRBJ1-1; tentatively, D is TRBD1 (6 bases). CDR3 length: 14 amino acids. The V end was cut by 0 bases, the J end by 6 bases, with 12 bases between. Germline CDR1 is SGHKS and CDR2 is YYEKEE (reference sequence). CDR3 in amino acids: CASSLEDSRSEAFF. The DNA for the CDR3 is TGTGCCAGCAGCTTGGAGGACAGTAGGTCTGAAGCTTTCTTT.

CDR3 sequence reads: CASSHIWTIETQYF. The CDR3 DNA reads TGTGCCAGCAGCCATATATGGACTATTGAGACCCAGTACTTC. The chain carries TRBV28 and TRBJ2-5; tentative D call: TRBD2 (6 bases). The CDR3 runs 14 residues. With 6 bases removed from V and 5 bases from J, the gap between germline ends came to 16 bases. Germline values: CDR1 MDHEN, CDR2 SYDVKM.